The TCR beta chain under discussion was sequenced for a study of Ad26.COV2.S vaccination and SARS-CoV-2 variants (dated by TCRdb to 2020 to 2022). Notes on the research overall: Vaccine-arm donors were drawn from COV1001, a multicentre, randomized, double-blind, placebo-controlled phase I-IIa trial of Ad26.COV2.S in healthy adults. Ad26.COV2.S was administered intramuscularly at 5 x 10^10 or 1 x 10^11 viral particles, either as a single shot or as two shots given 56 days apart. Sequencing of the TCRbeta repertoire served to evaluate the specificity and breadth of SARS-CoV-2-reactive T cell receptors following Ad26.COV2.S vaccination. A total of approximately 30 samples were included in the TCR-sequenced set, comprising roughly 20 Ad26.COV2.S vaccine recipients, 5 placebo recipients and 8 SARS-CoV-2 convalescent individuals. Participants in the trial were split at random into five groups of five each, receiving low-dose or high-dose Ad26.COV2.S once or twice, or else placebo on both occasions. Blinding of investigators to trial group allocation was maintained during experiments and outcome assessment.

Note on this clone: The specificity of this receptor is unknown. The sample holds no much larger clone one base away, and base qualities are not on file.

The intended sense of this specimen's treatment or condition label: some 19 received Ad26.COV2.S at low or high dose, single or two shots; five or six received placebo; per-sample allocation not given. Repertoires of vaccine and placebo recipients were sequenced from samples taken on day 63 after the first injection. Between 29 July and 7 August 2020, Cohort 1b enrolled 20 to 30 adults aged 18-55 years at one site in Boston, USA. As a vaccine, Ad26.COV2.S was a replication-incompetent adenovirus type 26 vector that expressed a prefusion-stabilized SARS-CoV-2 spike protein derived from the original Wuhan strain. Broader findings and caveats from the paper: After vaccination, substantial breadth of spike-specific CD8+ and CD4+ T cell responses was reported. The authors noted that total T cell responses may have been underestimated by the TCR breadth and depth analyses. Vaccine and placebo recipients had similar non-spike TCR breadth, a finding consistent with the vaccine containing only spike. The study lacked the statistical power to compare responses across vaccine doses or regimens. Spike-specific TCR breadth was higher in Ad26.COV2.S recipients than in placebo recipients (P = 0.0014).

TCRbeta CDR3 regions were sequenced with the immunoSEQ Assay. After extraction, genomic DNA underwent amplification by bias-controlled multiplex PCR, followed by high-throughput sequencing. The paper's data handling went like this. To quantify the absolute abundance of every unique TCRbeta CDR3 region, sequences were collapsed and filtered. T cell fraction was estimated by normalizing TCRbeta template counts to usable DNA, which was measured by amplifying reference genes present in all nucleated cells. Repertoire TCRs were annotated as SARS-CoV-2-specific by exact matching of V gene, CDR3 amino acid sequence and J gene to a known reactive TCR set. The reference SARS-CoV-2 TCR set came from MIRA and was filtered for enrichment in COVID-19-positive ImmuneCODE repertoires, removing public or cross-reactive TCRs. Based on the MIRA antigens, annotated TCRs were further analysed at the level of specific ORF or position within ORF. Breadth was defined as the number of annotated unique rearrangements divided by the total number of unique productive rearrangements, and depth was defined as the summed frequency of the annotated unique rearrangements. Two-sided Wilcoxon rank-sum tests were applied when comparing TCR breadth between groups. What TCRdb holds here is the immuneACCESS table cut down to in-frame rearrangements. Part of the clones is not present; checked against another copy, under half of the missing clones reflect an unresolved V gene, and the others are unexplained. The V and J calls and clone size were taken over from that table, and D and trimming were inferred from the DNA. For this sample the table gives more than 300,000 clones, of which about 85% were detected only once. 2.1% of the sample is in the top ten clones.

The germline V gene (reference sequence) provides CDR1 LNHDA and CDR2 SQIVND. The V and J ends are trimmed by 3 bases and 11 bases, leaving 17 bases between them. From cysteine to phenylalanine, the CDR3 is 14 amino acids long. Only the CDR3 part of the read is kept: 42 bases, read in frame from the first base. The chain couples TRBV19 to TRBJ1-5; the D gene is not confidently resolved. The source of this sequence is a person between 18 and 65 years old who received the Ad26.COV2.S COVID-19 vaccine or a placebo. Sequencing was performed on peripheral blood, taken in a trial of Ad26.COV2.S vaccine versus placebo. The DNA reads TGTGCCAGTAGTATCCAGCACTCAAAGGGATCCCAGCATTTT. Translation gives CASSIQHSKGSQHF.